This T cell receptor beta chain was obtained from a study of blood T cell repertoires in COVID-19. Study-wide background: The cDNA or gDNA used as material had been derived from T cells, B-cell-depleted T cells, or PBMCs.

Generated by immunoSEQ multiplex PCR, the TCRdb table keeps only in-frame clones and is missing some. This sample yields approximately 93,000 clones, of which roughly three quarters are seen a single time; roughly 9.8% belongs to the top ten. CDR1 and CDR2 (germline): GTSNPN, SVGIG (reference sequence). CDR3 length: 13 residues. V was pared by 1 base and J by 7 bases, with 10 bases between. This clone was recorded a few times. The chain has TRBV30 and TRBJ1-4; D perhaps matches TRBD1 (5 bases). Sequenced material: peripheral blood. This TCR was recovered from a woman older than 75 with acute or convalescent COVID-19. The DNA for the CDR3 is TGTGCCTGGAGTGAGGGGCGATCTGAAAAACTGTTTTTT. It specifies CAWSEGRSEKLFF.